This entry concerns a single T cell receptor (beta chain). The table came from immunoSEQ multiplex PCR; TCRdb's copy has only in-frame clones and leaves some out. Among millions of clones listed, approximately 94% were seen once. This entry belongs to a study of shared clonotypes between healthy human individuals. The CDR3 is 15 amino acids. With 3 bases removed from V and 4 bases from J, the gap between germline ends came to 13 bases. The TCR was taken from a young man in good health. Input material: naive CD4+ T cells sorted from blood. Subset reported: CD45RA+ positively selected. The rearrangement joins TRBV23-1 to TRBJ2-1, with D possibly being TRBD2 (6 bases). TRBV23-1 is known as an ORF, though its function is uncertain. The CDR3 region has the DNA TGCGCCAGCAGTCAGGCGGGGAGAAGGTACAATGAGCAGTTCTTC. Its protein product is CASSQAGRRYNEQFF.